The rows below give T cell receptor beta chains drawn from one sample of a study of T cells in Graves' hyperthyroidism and ophthalmopathy. MiXCR, run by TCRdb on the multiplex PCR reads, gives a single entry per CDR3 protein. The sample lists 400,000 or so distinct CDR3 sequences; over 13% were seen once. The sequenced sample was blood. The receptors come from a man in his fifties with Graves' ophthalmopathy. Both conserved end residues are part of each CDR3.

TRBV11-2	TRBJ2-1	15	CASSLRGAFYNEQLF
TRBV20-1	TRBJ2-1	16	CSANPEVDGSYNEQFF
TRBV2	TRBJ2-1	15	CASSVSYPGADEQFF
TRBV6-1	TRBJ2-3	16	CASSVSRTASTDTQYF
TRBV7-2	TRBJ2-1	14	CASSATTGYNEQFF
TRBV20-1	TRBJ2-3	12	CSARGVSDTQYF
TRBV18	TRBJ1-2	16	CASSPMTPPTNYGYTF
TRBV6-1	TRBJ1-5	12	CASTETIGPQHF
TRBV4-1	TRBJ1-1	13	CASSQPSGVEAFF
TRBV3-1	TRBJ2-3	15	CASSPQRAPTDTQYF
TRBV28	TRBJ2-5	15	CASSSPPGGSETQYF
TRBV20-1	TRBJ2-5	14	CSAPGGPWQETQYF